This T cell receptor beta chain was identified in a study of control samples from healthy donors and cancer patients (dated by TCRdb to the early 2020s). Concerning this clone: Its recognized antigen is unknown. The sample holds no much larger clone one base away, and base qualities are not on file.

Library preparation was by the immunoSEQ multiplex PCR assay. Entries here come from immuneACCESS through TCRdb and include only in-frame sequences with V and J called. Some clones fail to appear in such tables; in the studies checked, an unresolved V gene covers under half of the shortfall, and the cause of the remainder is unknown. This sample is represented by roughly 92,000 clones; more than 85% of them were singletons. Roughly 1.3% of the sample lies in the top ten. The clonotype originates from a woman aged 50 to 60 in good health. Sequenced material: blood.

CDR3 protein: CAISESGLDPVSRDGYTF. The nucleotide sequence is given as TGTGCCATCAGTGAGTCGGGGTTGGACCCGGTATCTCGAGATGGCTACACCTTC. The receptor chain draws on TRBV10-3 and TRBJ1-2; the D segment cannot be called with confidence. CDR1 and CDR2, looked up from the germline V gene, are ENHRY and SYGVKD. The CDR3 starts with the cysteine, ends with the phenylalanine, and has 18 residues. The retained sequence is limited to the CDR3, 54 bases, with the frame set at the first base. Trimming takes 0 bases from V and 6 bases from J, and the germline ends sit 23 bases apart.